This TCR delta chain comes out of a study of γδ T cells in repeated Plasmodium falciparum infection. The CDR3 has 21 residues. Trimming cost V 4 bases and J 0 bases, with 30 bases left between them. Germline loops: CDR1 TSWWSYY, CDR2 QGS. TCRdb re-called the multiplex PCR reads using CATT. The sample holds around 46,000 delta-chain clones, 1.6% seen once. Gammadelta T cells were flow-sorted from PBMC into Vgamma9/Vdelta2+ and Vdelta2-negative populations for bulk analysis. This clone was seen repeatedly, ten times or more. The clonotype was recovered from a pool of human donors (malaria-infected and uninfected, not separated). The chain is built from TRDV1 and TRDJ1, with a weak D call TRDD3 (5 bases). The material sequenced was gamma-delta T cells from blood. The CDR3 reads CALGGTRLITPGTPYTDKLIF. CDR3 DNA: TGTGCTCTTGGGGGAACAAGACTCATAACCCCGGGGACGCCTTACACCGATAAACTCATCTTT.